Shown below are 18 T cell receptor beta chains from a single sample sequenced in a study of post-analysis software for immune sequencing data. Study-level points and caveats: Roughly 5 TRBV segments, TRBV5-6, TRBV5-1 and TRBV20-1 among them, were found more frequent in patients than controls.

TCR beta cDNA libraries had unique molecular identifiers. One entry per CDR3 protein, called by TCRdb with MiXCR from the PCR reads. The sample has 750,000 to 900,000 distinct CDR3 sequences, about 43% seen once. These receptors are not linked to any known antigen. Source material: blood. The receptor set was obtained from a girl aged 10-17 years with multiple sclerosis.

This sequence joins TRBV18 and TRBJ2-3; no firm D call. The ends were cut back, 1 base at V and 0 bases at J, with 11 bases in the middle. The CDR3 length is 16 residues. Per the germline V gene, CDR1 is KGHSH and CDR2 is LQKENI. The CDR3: CASSPQALPSTDTQYF. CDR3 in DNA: TGTGCCAGCTCACCACAGGCCCTCCCTAGCACAGATACGCAGTATTTT.

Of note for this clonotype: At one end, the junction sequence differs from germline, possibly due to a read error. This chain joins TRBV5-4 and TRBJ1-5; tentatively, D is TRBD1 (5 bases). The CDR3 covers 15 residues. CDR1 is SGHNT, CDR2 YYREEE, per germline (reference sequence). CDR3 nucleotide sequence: TGTGCCAGCAGCTTGGGCGGCAGGGCTAATCAGCCCCAACATTTT. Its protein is CASSLGGRANQPQHF.

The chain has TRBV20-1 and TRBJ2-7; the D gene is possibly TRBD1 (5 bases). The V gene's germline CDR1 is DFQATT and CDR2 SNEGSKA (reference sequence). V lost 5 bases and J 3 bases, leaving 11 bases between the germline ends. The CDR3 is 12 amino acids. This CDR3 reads CSAEDNFYEQYF. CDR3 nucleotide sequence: TGCAGTGCTGAGGACAATTTCTACGAGCAGTACTTC.

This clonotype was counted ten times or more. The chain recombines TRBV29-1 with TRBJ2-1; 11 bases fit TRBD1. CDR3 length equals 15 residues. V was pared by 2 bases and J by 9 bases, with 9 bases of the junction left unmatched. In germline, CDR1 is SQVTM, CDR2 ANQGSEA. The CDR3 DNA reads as TGCAGCGTTGAACCTGGACAGGGGGCTGATGGTGAGCAGTTCTTC. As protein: CSVEPGQGADGEQFF.

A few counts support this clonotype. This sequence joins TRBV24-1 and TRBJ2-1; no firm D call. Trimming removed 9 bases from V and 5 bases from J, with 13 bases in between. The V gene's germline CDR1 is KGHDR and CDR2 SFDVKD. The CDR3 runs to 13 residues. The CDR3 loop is CATSLLDNNEQFF. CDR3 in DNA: TGTGCCACCTCCTTGCTCGATAACAATGAGCAGTTCTTC.

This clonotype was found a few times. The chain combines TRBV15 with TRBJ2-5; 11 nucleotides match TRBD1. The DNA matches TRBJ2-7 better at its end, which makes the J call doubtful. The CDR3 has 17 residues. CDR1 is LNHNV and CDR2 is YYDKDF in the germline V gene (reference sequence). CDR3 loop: CATSRDSGTGGWNEQYF. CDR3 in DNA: TGTGCCACCAGCAGAGATTCCGGGACAGGGGGGTGGAACGAGCAGTACTTC.

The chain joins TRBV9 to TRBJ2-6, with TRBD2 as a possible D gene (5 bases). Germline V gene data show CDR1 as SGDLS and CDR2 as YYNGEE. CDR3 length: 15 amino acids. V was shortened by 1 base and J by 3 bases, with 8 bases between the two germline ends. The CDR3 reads CASSVRGDGANVLTF. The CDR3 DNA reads TGTGCCAGCAGCGTACGGGGTGATGGGGCCAACGTCCTGACTTTC. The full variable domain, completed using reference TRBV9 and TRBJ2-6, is DSGVTQTPKHLITATGQRVTLRCSPRSGDLSVYWYQQSLDQGLQFLIQYYNGEERAKGNILERFSAQQFPDLHSELNLSSLELGDSALYFCASSVRGDGANVLTFGAGSRLTVL.

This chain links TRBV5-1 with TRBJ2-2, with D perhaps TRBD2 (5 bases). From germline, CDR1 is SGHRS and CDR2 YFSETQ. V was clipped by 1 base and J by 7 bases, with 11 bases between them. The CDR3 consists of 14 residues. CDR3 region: CASSLKPGVGELFF. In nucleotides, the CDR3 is TGCGCCAGCAGCTTGAAGCCCGGGGTCGGGGAGCTGTTTTTT. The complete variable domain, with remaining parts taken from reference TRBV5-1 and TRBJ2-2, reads KAGVTQTPRYLIKTRGQQVTLSCSPISGHRSVSWYQQTPGQGLQFLFEYFSETQRNKGNFPGRFSGRQFSNSRSEMNVSTLELGDSALYLCASSLKPGVGELFFGEGSRLTVL.

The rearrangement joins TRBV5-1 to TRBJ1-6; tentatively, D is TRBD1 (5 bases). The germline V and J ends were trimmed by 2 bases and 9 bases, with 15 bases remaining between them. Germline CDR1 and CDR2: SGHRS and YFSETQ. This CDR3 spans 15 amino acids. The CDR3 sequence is CASSLYAGMASPLHF. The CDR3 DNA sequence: TGCGCCAGCAGCTTATACGCAGGGATGGCTTCACCCCTCCACTTT.

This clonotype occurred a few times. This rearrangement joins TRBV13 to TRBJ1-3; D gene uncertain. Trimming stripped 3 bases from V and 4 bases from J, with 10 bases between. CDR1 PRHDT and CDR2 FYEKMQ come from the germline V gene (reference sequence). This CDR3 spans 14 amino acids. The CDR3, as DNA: TGTGCCAGCAGCTTCCTTATGTCGGGAAACACCATATATTTT. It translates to CASSFLMSGNTIYF.

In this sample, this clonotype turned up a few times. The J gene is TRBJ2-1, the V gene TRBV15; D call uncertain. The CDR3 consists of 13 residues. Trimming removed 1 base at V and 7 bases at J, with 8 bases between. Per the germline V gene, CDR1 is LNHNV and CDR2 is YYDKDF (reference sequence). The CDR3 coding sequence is TGTGCCACCAGCAGAGTGCCAAAAAATGAGCAGTTCTTC. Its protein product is CATSRVPKNEQFF.

CDR3 loop: CASSQRLAGIIEQFF. The CDR3 DNA sequence: TGTGCCAGCAGCCAACGCCTAGCGGGTATAATTGAGCAGTTCTTC. The rearrangement uses TRBV14 and TRBJ2-1; 8 bases match TRBD2. The V gene end was trimmed by 2 bases and the J gene end by 9 bases; junction bases not matched to a gene: 9. CDR1 and CDR2 (germline): SGHDN, FVKESK. The CDR3 spans 15 residues.

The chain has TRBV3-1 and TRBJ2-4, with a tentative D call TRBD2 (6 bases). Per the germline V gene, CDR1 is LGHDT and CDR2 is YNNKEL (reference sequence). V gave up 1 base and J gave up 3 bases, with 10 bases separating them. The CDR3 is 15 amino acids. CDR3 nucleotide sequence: TGTGCCAGCAGCCAAGGGGGGGATGTCAAAAACATTCAGTACTTC. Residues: CASSQGGDVKNIQYF. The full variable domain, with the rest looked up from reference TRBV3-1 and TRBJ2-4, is DTAVSQTPKYLVTQMGNDKSIKCEQNLGHDTMYWYKQDSKKFLKIMFSYNNKELIINETVPNRFSPKSPDKAHLNLHINSLELGDSAVYFCASSQGGDVKNIQYFGAGTRLSVL.

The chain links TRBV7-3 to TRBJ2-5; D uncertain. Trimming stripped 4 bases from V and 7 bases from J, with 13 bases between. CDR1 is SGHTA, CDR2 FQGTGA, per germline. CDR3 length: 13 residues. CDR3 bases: TGTGCCAGCAGCTCTACCTTGGGCGGGACCCAGTACTTC. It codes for CASSSTLGGTQYF.

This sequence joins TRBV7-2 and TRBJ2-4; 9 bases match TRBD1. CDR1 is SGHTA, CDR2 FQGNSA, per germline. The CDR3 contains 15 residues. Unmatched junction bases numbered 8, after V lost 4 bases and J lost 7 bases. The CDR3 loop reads CASSSPLTGGNIQYF. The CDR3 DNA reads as TGTGCCAGCAGCTCACCCTTGACAGGGGGGAACATTCAGTACTTC.

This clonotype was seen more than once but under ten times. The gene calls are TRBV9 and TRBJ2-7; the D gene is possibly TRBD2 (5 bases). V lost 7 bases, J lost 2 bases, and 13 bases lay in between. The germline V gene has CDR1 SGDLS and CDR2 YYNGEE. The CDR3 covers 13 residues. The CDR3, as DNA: TGTGCCAGCTCCCCCGGGGTGGCCTACGAGCAGTACTTC. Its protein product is CASSPGVAYEQYF.

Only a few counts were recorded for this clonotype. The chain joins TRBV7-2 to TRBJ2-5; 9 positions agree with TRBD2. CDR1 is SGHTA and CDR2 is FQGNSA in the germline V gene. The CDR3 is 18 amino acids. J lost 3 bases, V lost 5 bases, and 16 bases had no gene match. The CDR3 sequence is CASSPRLGGRGSKETQYF. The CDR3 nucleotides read TGTGCCAGCAGCCCCCGACTCGGCGGGAGGGGGTCCAAAGAGACCCAGTACTTC.

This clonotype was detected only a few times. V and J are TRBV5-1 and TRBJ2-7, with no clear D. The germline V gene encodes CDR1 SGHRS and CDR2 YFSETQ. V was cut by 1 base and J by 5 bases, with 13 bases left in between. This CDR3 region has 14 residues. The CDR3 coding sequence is TGCGCCAGCAGCTTGAGGAACAGTTTAAACGAGCAGTACTTC. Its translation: CASSLRNSLNEQYF.